The rows below give T cell receptor beta chains drawn from one sample of a study of shared clonotypes between healthy human individuals. The assay was immunoSEQ multiplex PCR, and TCRdb's table has in-frame clones only and misses some. The table records 2.3 million or so clones, more than 85% of them present only once. The sample comprised naive CD4+ T cells from PBMCs. The origin of the receptors is a man aged 18 to 30 in good health. Some clones in this sample may be carry-over from other donors' samples. Each CDR3 is given with its conserved first and last residue. Fields, in order: D gene, J gene, V gene, clone size, CDR3 protein, CDR3 DNA. D genes are given only for firm matches. Clone size appears in some rows only: once, few, many, or a class for an expanded clone.

d_gene: TRBD1; j_gene: TRBJ2-2; v_gene: TRBV4-1; abundance: NA; CDR3aa: CASSQPRQGWELFF; CDR3nt: TGCGCCAGCAGCCAACCCCGACAGGGGTGGGAGCTGTTTTTT
d_gene: NA; j_gene: TRBJ2-7; v_gene: TRBV30; abundance: NA; CDR3aa: CAWSVLGFGQGKRYEQYF; CDR3nt: TGTGCCTGGAGTGTCCTTGGGTTTGGGCAGGGGAAGCGCTACGAGCAGTACTTC
d_gene: TRBD2; j_gene: TRBJ2-1; v_gene: TRBV6-6; abundance: NA; CDR3aa: CASSYGGRSYNEQFF; CDR3nt: TGTGCCAGCAGTTACGGCGGGAGGTCCTACAATGAGCAGTTCTTC
d_gene: TRBD2; j_gene: TRBJ2-1; v_gene: TRBV7-2; abundance: NA; CDR3aa: CASSPRLAKTYNEQFF; CDR3nt: TGTGCCAGCAGCCCAAGACTAGCCAAAACCTACAATGAGCAGTTCTTC
d_gene: NA; j_gene: TRBJ2-2; v_gene: TRBV28; abundance: NA; CDR3aa: CASSSTSRGYTGELFF; CDR3nt: TGTGCCAGCAGTTCAACCTCCAGGGGTTACACCGGGGAGCTGTTTTTT
d_gene: TRBD1; j_gene: TRBJ1-2; v_gene: TRBV7-9; abundance: few; CDR3aa: CASSLVDRANYGYTF; CDR3nt: TGTGCCAGCAGCTTAGTGGACAGGGCTAACTATGGCTACACCTTC
d_gene: TRBD2; j_gene: TRBJ2-2; v_gene: TRBV5-4; abundance: NA; CDR3aa: CASSPRGLAGANTGELFF; CDR3nt: TGTGCCAGCAGCCCCCGGGGCCTAGCGGGAGCGAACACCGGGGAGCTGTTTTTT
d_gene: NA; j_gene: TRBJ2-2; v_gene: TRBV12-5; abundance: NA; CDR3aa: CASGGGSGELFF; CDR3nt: TGTGCTAGTGGTGGGGGGTCCGGGGAGCTGTTTTTT
d_gene: NA; j_gene: TRBJ2-7; v_gene: TRBV5-6; abundance: NA; CDR3aa: CASSRRGLWDYEQYF; CDR3nt: TGTGCCAGCAGCCGGCGTGGCCTTTGGGACTACGAGCAGTACTTC
d_gene: TRBD2; j_gene: TRBJ2-1; v_gene: TRBV30; abundance: NA; CDR3aa: CAWRRRESIHEQFF; CDR3nt: TGTGCCTGGAGAAGGCGGGAGTCGATACATGAGCAGTTCTTC
d_gene: TRBD2; j_gene: TRBJ2-1; v_gene: TRBV6-5; abundance: NA; CDR3aa: CASSYPAGGTGEQFF; CDR3nt: TGTGCCAGCAGTTATCCAGCGGGAGGTACAGGTGAGCAGTTCTTC
d_gene: TRBD1; j_gene: TRBJ1-4; v_gene: TRBV5-8; abundance: NA; CDR3aa: CASRQGTEKLFF; CDR3nt: TGTGCCAGCAGACAGGGGACTGAAAAACTGTTTTTT
d_gene: TRBD2; j_gene: TRBJ2-5; v_gene: TRBV11-2; abundance: once; CDR3aa: CASSPILAGGSETQYF; CDR3nt: TGTGCCAGCAGCCCTATCTTAGCGGGAGGTAGTGAGACCCAGTACTTC
d_gene: TRBD2; j_gene: TRBJ2-7; v_gene: TRBV5-1; abundance: NA; CDR3aa: CASRRLAASYEQYF; CDR3nt: TGCGCCAGCAGAAGACTAGCGGCCTCCTACGAGCAGTACTTC
d_gene: TRBD1; j_gene: TRBJ1-1; v_gene: TRBV5-1; abundance: NA; CDR3aa: CASSLGTGAMNTEAFF; CDR3nt: TGCGCCAGCAGCTTGGGGACAGGGGCCATGAACACTGAAGCTTTCTTT
d_gene: NA; j_gene: TRBJ1-1; v_gene: TRBV5-1; abundance: NA; CDR3aa: CASSNGQLNTEAFF; CDR3nt: TGCGCCAGCAGCAACGGACAGTTGAACACTGAAGCTTTCTTT
d_gene: NA; j_gene: TRBJ2-6; v_gene: TRBV27; abundance: NA; CDR3aa: CASSRYDYSGANVLTF; CDR3nt: TGTGCCAGCAGTCGGTATGACTACTCTGGGGCCAACGTCCTGACTTTC
d_gene: NA; j_gene: TRBJ2-6; v_gene: TRBV5-1; abundance: NA; CDR3aa: CASSPQGRGANVLTF; CDR3nt: TGCGCCAGCAGCCCACAGGGTCGCGGGGCCAACGTCCTGACTTTC
d_gene: NA; j_gene: TRBJ1-2; v_gene: TRBV30; abundance: NA; CDR3aa: CAWTAENYGYTF; CDR3nt: TGTGCCTGGACCGCAGAAAACTATGGCTACACCTTC
d_gene: NA; j_gene: TRBJ1-5; v_gene: TRBV27; abundance: few; CDR3aa: CASSLRVDQPQHF; CDR3nt: TGTGCCAGCAGTTTAAGGGTCGATCAGCCCCAGCATTTT
d_gene: NA; j_gene: TRBJ1-5; v_gene: TRBV11-2; abundance: NA; CDR3aa: CASSLDPGRQPQHF; CDR3nt: TGTGCCAGCAGCTTAGATCCGGGGAGGCAGCCCCAGCATTTT
d_gene: TRBD1; j_gene: TRBJ2-6; v_gene: TRBV19; abundance: NA; CDR3aa: CASSDLMGQGIGGANVLTF; CDR3nt: TGTGCCAGTAGCGATCTCATGGGACAGGGAATTGGTGGGGCCAACGTCCTGACTTTC
d_gene: TRBD2; j_gene: TRBJ2-1; v_gene: TRBV6-6; abundance: once; CDR3aa: CASSLRGGNEQFF; CDR3nt: TGTGCCAGCAGTCTTCGGGGGGGGAATGAGCAGTTCTTC
d_gene: NA; j_gene: TRBJ1-1; v_gene: TRBV19; abundance: few; CDR3aa: CASSITTTRTEAFF; CDR3nt: TGTGCCAGTAGTATTACGACGACCCGTACTGAAGCTTTCTTT
d_gene: NA; j_gene: TRBJ1-2; v_gene: TRBV9; abundance: NA; CDR3aa: CASSALSSLGEGYTF; CDR3nt: TGTGCCAGCAGCGCCCTGAGCTCCTTGGGAGAGGGCTACACCTTC
d_gene: NA; j_gene: TRBJ2-7; v_gene: TRBV5-1; abundance: NA; CDR3aa: CASSFLRGSPGEQYF; CDR3nt: TGCGCCAGCAGCTTTTTACGAGGGAGCCCCGGCGAGCAGTACTTC
d_gene: NA; j_gene: TRBJ1-4; v_gene: TRBV4-2; abundance: NA; CDR3aa: CASSRGSGKLFF; CDR3nt: TGTGCCAGCAGCCGGGGGTCCGGAAAACTGTTTTTT
d_gene: TRBD2; j_gene: TRBJ2-1; v_gene: TRBV7-9; abundance: NA; CDR3aa: CASSLGASGKEFF; CDR3nt: TGTGCCAGCAGCTTAGGGGCTAGCGGTAAGGAGTTCTTC
d_gene: NA; j_gene: TRBJ2-1; v_gene: TRBV7-2; abundance: once; CDR3aa: CASSLVSFYNEQFF; CDR3nt: TGTGCCAGCAGCTTAGTCTCCTTCTACAATGAGCAGTTCTTC
d_gene: NA; j_gene: TRBJ1-4; v_gene: TRBV19; abundance: NA; CDR3aa: CASGRQDRATNEKLFF; CDR3nt: TGTGCCAGTGGACGACAGGACCGTGCAACTAATGAAAAACTGTTTTTT
d_gene: NA; j_gene: TRBJ2-7; v_gene: TRBV7-2; abundance: NA; CDR3aa: CASSLTRDAPYEQYF; CDR3nt: TGTGCCAGCAGCTTGACTCGGGACGCACCCTACGAGCAGTACTTC
d_gene: NA; j_gene: TRBJ2-7; v_gene: TRBV15; abundance: NA; CDR3aa: CATSRRDSYEQYF; CDR3nt: TGTGCCACCAGCAGACGCGACTCCTACGAGCAGTACTTC
d_gene: NA; j_gene: TRBJ1-1; v_gene: TRBV5-4; abundance: NA; CDR3aa: CASSFPRGMNTEAFF; CDR3nt: TGTGCCAGCAGCTTTCCCCGGGGTATGAACACTGAAGCTTTCTTT
d_gene: NA; j_gene: TRBJ2-7; v_gene: TRBV2; abundance: NA; CDR3aa: CASSEDRFYEQYF; CDR3nt: TGTGCCAGCAGTGAGGACAGATTTTACGAGCAGTACTTC
d_gene: TRBD2; j_gene: TRBJ2-2; v_gene: TRBV5-4; abundance: NA; CDR3aa: CASSSGVAGVTGELFF; CDR3nt: TGTGCCAGCAGCAGCGGGGTAGCGGGAGTCACCGGGGAGCTGTTTTTT
d_gene: NA; j_gene: TRBJ2-1; v_gene: TRBV4-3; abundance: NA; CDR3aa: CASSLLPRNPRDEQFF; CDR3nt: TGCGCCAGCAGCCTCCTACCCAGGAACCCTAGGGATGAGCAGTTCTTC
d_gene: TRBD2; j_gene: TRBJ2-5; v_gene: TRBV7-9; abundance: NA; CDR3aa: CASSLVSQASGKYETQYF; CDR3nt: TGTGCCAGCAGCTTAGTCTCGCAGGCTAGCGGTAAATACGAGACCCAGTACTTC
d_gene: TRBD2; j_gene: TRBJ2-7; v_gene: TRBV28; abundance: NA; CDR3aa: CASSSRTSGRAFYEQYF; CDR3nt: TGTGCCAGCAGTTCCCGGACTAGCGGGAGGGCCTTCTACGAGCAGTACTTC
d_gene: NA; j_gene: TRBJ2-7; v_gene: TRBV5-1; abundance: NA; CDR3aa: CASSDLIEQYF; CDR3nt: TGCGCCAGCTCGGACCTGATCGAGCAGTACTTC
d_gene: TRBD2; j_gene: TRBJ2-1; v_gene: TRBV7-2; abundance: NA; CDR3aa: CASSHGGSKRNEQFF; CDR3nt: TGTGCCAGCAGCCACGGCGGGAGTAAGCGGAATGAGCAGTTCTTC
d_gene: NA; j_gene: TRBJ1-2; v_gene: TRBV5-1; abundance: NA; CDR3aa: CASKKGGGYTF; CDR3nt: TGCGCCAGCAAAAAGGGAGGAGGCTACACCTTC
d_gene: NA; j_gene: TRBJ2-2; v_gene: TRBV15; abundance: once; CDR3aa: CATSRDGGWVANTGELFF; CDR3nt: TGTGCCACCAGCAGAGATGGGGGTTGGGTCGCGAACACCGGGGAGCTGTTTTTT
d_gene: TRBD1; j_gene: TRBJ1-5; v_gene: TRBV6-6; abundance: NA; CDR3aa: CASNRQGPEPQHF; CDR3nt: TGTGCCAGCAACAGACAGGGGCCGGAGCCCCAGCATTTT
d_gene: TRBD2; j_gene: TRBJ2-6; v_gene: TRBV7-9; abundance: NA; CDR3aa: CASRQLRAGGSGANVLTF; CDR3nt: TGTGCCAGCAGACAGTTACGAGCGGGAGGATCCGGGGCCAACGTCCTGACTTTC
d_gene: TRBD1; j_gene: TRBJ2-7; v_gene: TRBV2; abundance: NA; CDR3aa: CASSVQGVEYEQYF; CDR3nt: TGTGCCAGCAGTGTACAGGGGGTGGAATACGAGCAGTACTTC
d_gene: NA; j_gene: TRBJ2-1; v_gene: TRBV5-1; abundance: NA; CDR3aa: CASSLEGTRDNEQFF; CDR3nt: TGCGCCAGCAGCCTGGAGGGGACACGGGACAATGAGCAGTTCTTC
d_gene: NA; j_gene: TRBJ1-2; v_gene: TRBV11-2; abundance: NA; CDR3aa: CASSPVSQGGGYTF; CDR3nt: TGTGCCAGCAGCCCAGTTTCCCAGGGTGGGGGCTACACCTTC
d_gene: NA; j_gene: TRBJ2-2; v_gene: TRBV9; abundance: NA; CDR3aa: CASSVGTATGELFF; CDR3nt: TGTGCCAGCAGCGTAGGGACAGCGACTGGGGAGCTGTTTTTT
d_gene: NA; j_gene: TRBJ1-5; v_gene: TRBV19; abundance: NA; CDR3aa: CASSWQQNQPQHF; CDR3nt: TGTGCCAGTAGTTGGCAGCAAAATCAGCCCCAGCATTTT
d_gene: TRBD2; j_gene: TRBJ2-7; v_gene: TRBV28; abundance: NA; CDR3aa: CASSLGGTSVYEQYF; CDR3nt: TGTGCCAGCAGTTTGGGTGGGACTAGCGTCTACGAGCAGTACTTC
d_gene: NA; j_gene: TRBJ1-5; v_gene: TRBV7-2; abundance: NA; CDR3aa: CASSSSTNQPQHF; CDR3nt: TGTGCCAGCAGCAGCTCTACCAATCAGCCCCAGCATTTT
d_gene: NA; j_gene: TRBJ2-2; v_gene: TRBV6-5; abundance: NA; CDR3aa: CASSLRQGNTGELFF; CDR3nt: TGTGCCAGCAGTTTAAGGCAGGGGAACACCGGGGAGCTGTTTTTT
d_gene: TRBD2; j_gene: TRBJ2-7; v_gene: TRBV5-1; abundance: NA; CDR3aa: CASSSGGQRGAQQQYF; CDR3nt: TGCGCCAGCAGCTCGGGGGGGCAACGGGGTGCCCAACAGCAGTACTTC
d_gene: TRBD1; j_gene: TRBJ1-4; v_gene: TRBV6-4; abundance: NA; CDR3aa: CASSDPQGEGEKLFF; CDR3nt: TGTGCCAGCAGTGACCCTCAGGGGGAAGGTGAAAAACTGTTTTTT
d_gene: NA; j_gene: TRBJ2-3; v_gene: TRBV5-1; abundance: NA; CDR3aa: CASSLTEPSTDTQYF; CDR3nt: TGCGCCAGCAGCTTGACAGAACCTAGCACAGATACGCAGTATTTT
d_gene: TRBD2; j_gene: TRBJ2-5; v_gene: TRBV30; abundance: NA; CDR3aa: CAWSGLAGVSETQYF; CDR3nt: TGTGCCTGGTCGGGATTGGCGGGAGTCAGTGAGACCCAGTACTTC
d_gene: NA; j_gene: TRBJ2-7; v_gene: TRBV6-1; abundance: NA; CDR3aa: CASSFGTAYEQYF; CDR3nt: TGTGCCAGCAGTTTCGGGACTGCATACGAGCAGTACTTC
d_gene: TRBD2; j_gene: TRBJ2-1; v_gene: TRBV9; abundance: NA; CDR3aa: CASSGRFQRESSYNEQFF; CDR3nt: TGTGCCAGCAGCGGACGTTTCCAGCGGGAGAGCTCCTACAATGAGCAGTTCTTC
d_gene: NA; j_gene: TRBJ1-2; v_gene: TRBV28; abundance: NA; CDR3aa: CASTEGRHGYTF; CDR3nt: TGTGCCAGCACGGAAGGACGCCATGGCTACACCTTC
d_gene: TRBD2; j_gene: TRBJ2-3; v_gene: TRBV5-4; abundance: NA; CDR3aa: CASSLLAGEDTQYF; CDR3nt: TGTGCCAGCAGCTTGCTAGCGGGAGAGGATACGCAGTATTTT